This T cell receptor (beta chain) was sequenced in a study of blood T cell repertoires in COVID-19. Study background: T cells, B-cell-depleted T cells, or PBMCs supplied cDNA or gDNA.

The V segment lost 0 bases and the J segment 12 bases; nucleotides outside the gene matches: 8. CDR3 length equals 13 residues. Germline values: CDR1 GTSNPN, CDR2 SVGIG (reference sequence). TCRdb's copy holds only in-frame clones and misses some; the assay was immunoSEQ multiplex PCR. The sample contains over 150,000 clones, 76% of which appear only once. The gene calls are TRBV30 and TRBJ2-1, with 7 bases fitting TRBD1. The sequence was obtained from a woman of 80 years or more with acute or convalescent COVID-19. Sequenced: peripheral blood. DNA of the CDR3: TGTGCCTGGAGTGTTAAGGGGGCATCCCCGCAGTTCTTC. Translation gives CAWSVKGASPQFF.